These 28 T cell receptor beta chains share one sample of origin, sequenced in a study of molecular identifiers for immune sequencing clone quantification. TCRdb passed the PCR reads through MiXCR, listing each CDR3 protein once. The profile covers about 65,000 distinct CDR3 sequences, with less than 20% appearing a single time and 1.5% to 1.8% taken by the ten largest. Source material: naive CD8+ T cells from blood, with Jurkat cell RNA spiked in. Sample subset: FACS-sorted CD8+CD4-CCR7+CD45RA+ naive T cells. Every receptor here comes from a human donor in good health. Some libraries in this study had Jurkat cell RNA spiked in.

J is TRBJ2-5 and V is TRBV7-9, with 7 nucleotides matching TRBD1. Germline CDR1 and CDR2: SEHNR and FQNEAQ (reference sequence). The CDR3 runs 15 residues. J was trimmed by 2 bases and V by 6 bases; bases with no gene match: 9. CDR3 bases: TGTGCCAGCAGTCTCGGGACAGCGGCACAAGAGACCCAGTACTTC. Its translation is CASSLGTAAQETQYF. Based on the CDR3 plus reference TRBV7-9 and TRBJ2-5, the full variable domain is DTGVSQNPRHKITKRGQNVTFRCDPISEHNRLYWYRQTLGQGPEFLTYFQNEAQLEKSRLLSDRFSAERPKGSFSTLEIQRTEQGDSAMYLCASSLGTAAQETQYFGPGTRLLVL.

This clonotype was found many times. The chain has TRBV20-1 and TRBJ2-7; 7 bases are shared with TRBD1. The length of the CDR3 is 11 residues. Germline V CDR1 and CDR2: DFQATT, SNEGSKA (reference sequence). After removal of 6 bases from V and 3 bases from J, the junction contained 2 bases not matched to a gene. The CDR3 region has the DNA TGCAGTGCCGGACAGGTCTACGAGCAGTACTTC. This codes for CSAGQVYEQYF.

This clonotype was counted ten times or more. The V call is TRBV27, the J call TRBJ2-7; TRBD1 matches at 7 bases. The CDR3 is made up of 14 amino acids. Per germline, CDR1 MNHEY and CDR2 SMNVEV (reference sequence). V shed 2 bases, J shed 0 bases, and the junction held 1 base outside the gene matches. The CDR3 bases are TGTGCCAGCAGTTTAACAGGGGCCTCCTACGAGCAGTACTTC. Its translation: CASSLTGASYEQYF.

Remarks on this clonotype: Being one base from a much bigger clone, this may be a read error. The chain employs TRBV11-3 and TRBJ2-1; D might be TRBD1 or TRBD2, each matching 5 bases. CDR3 length: 17 residues. CDR1 is SGHNT and CDR2 is YENEEA in the germline V gene. The CDR3 sequence: CASSLAETRDAGDEQLF. CDR3 coding DNA: TGTGCCAGCAGCTTGGCCGAAACGAGGGACGCTGGGGATGAGCAGCTCTTC.

With regard to this clonotype: A much larger clonotype is one base distant, so this may be a read error. The chain combines TRBV29-1 with TRBJ2-5; TRBD2 agrees at 11 bases. Germline V CDR1 and CDR2: SQVTM, ANQGSEA. V lost 0 bases to trimming and J lost 2 bases; unmatched junction nucleotides: 14. The CDR3 covers 19 residues. CDR3 residues: CSVEDFILAGGRGQETQYF. In DNA, the CDR3 is TGCAGCGTTGAAGATTTTATCCTAGCGGGAGGACGGGGGCAAGAGACCCAGTACTTC.

This clonotype was picked up many times. The chain recombines TRBV27 with TRBJ2-1, with 10 bases that match TRBD2. Germline V gives CDR1 MNHEY, CDR2 SMNVEV (reference sequence). V lost 6 bases, J lost 4 bases, and 6 bases stayed unmatched. CDR3 length: 15 residues. This chain's CDR3 is CASSSGLANYNEQFF. Written as DNA, the CDR3 is TGTGCCAGCAGCTCGGGACTAGCGAATTACAATGAGCAGTTCTTC.

By sample fraction, this clonotype is medium-sized. This sequence joins TRBV18 and TRBJ2-7; 8 bases fit TRBD2. Germline values: CDR1 KGHSH, CDR2 LQKENI. This CDR3 region has 16 residues. Trimming at V came to 2 bases and at J to 7 bases, leaving 13 bases not matched to a gene. The DNA for the CDR3 is TGTGCCAGCTCACCAGGCACGGTAGCGGGGCCGGGGGAGCAGTACTTC. Translation gives CASSPGTVAGPGEQYF. Full variable domain (missing parts from reference TRBV18 and TRBJ2-7): NAGVMQNPRHLVRRRGQEARLRCSPMKGHSHVYWYRQLPEEGLKFMVYLQKENIIDESGMPKERFSAEFPKEGPSILRIQQVVRGDSAAYFCASSPGTVAGPGEQYFGPGTRLTVT.

The sample holds a few counts of this clonotype. The V and J genes are TRBV9 and TRBJ2-2; TRBD2 matches at 13 bases. Germline CDR1 is SGDLS and CDR2 is YYNGEE. The CDR3 consists of 19 residues. J lost 5 bases, V lost 2 bases, and 12 bases had no gene match. The CDR3 sequence: CASSVHGLAGEPLTGELFF. The CDR3 DNA is TGTGCCAGCAGCGTCCATGGACTAGCGGGGGAACCTTTAACCGGGGAGCTGTTTTTT.

Ten or more counts support this clonotype. This chain joins TRBV7-2 and TRBJ1-1; D uncertain. The germline V gene has CDR1 SGHTA and CDR2 FQGNSA. Trimming took off 5 bases at V and 6 bases at J, with 13 bases between the two ends. This CDR3 is built from 13 residues. The CDR3 is CASSITLKAEAFF. DNA of the CDR3: TGTGCCAGCAGCATCACTTTGAAGGCTGAAGCTTTCTTT.

This clonotype was recorded many times. The chain has TRBV29-1 and TRBJ1-1; the D gene is possibly TRBD1 (5 bases). Germline CDR1 reads SQVTM; CDR2 reads ANQGSEA. V lost 5 bases, J lost 6 bases, and 13 bases lay in between. CDR3 length: 12 residues. This CDR3 reads CSVLSGAAEAFF. The CDR3 DNA reads TGCAGCGTTCTTTCTGGGGCCGCTGAAGCTTTCTTT.

This clonotype has just a few counts. The junction departs from the called germline gene at one end, perhaps through a read error. The genes are TRBV12-3 or TRBV12-4 and TRBJ2-3; D gene ambiguous. CDR3 length: 14 amino acids. CDR3 nucleotide sequence: TGTGCCGGCAGTTTTTTGGCTAGCACAGATACGCAGTATTTT. Its protein is CAGSFLASTDTQYF.

The J gene is TRBJ2-7, the V gene TRBV7-3; no definite D call. The germline gives CDR1 SGHTA, CDR2 FQGTGA. V lost 5 bases and J lost 0, with 11 bases in between. This CDR3 has 14 amino acids. This CDR3 reads CASSPDLGSYEQYF. The CDR3, as DNA: TGTGCCAGCAGCCCCGACTTGGGCTCCTACGAGCAGTACTTC.

Many counts were recorded for this clonotype. This chain links TRBV12-5 with TRBJ1-1; the D is unclear. CDR1 is LGHNT, CDR2 FRNRAP, per germline. V shed 6 bases and J shed 2 bases, with 4 bases lying between them. The CDR3 loop spans 11 amino acids. CDR3 sequence: CASGQNTEAFF. DNA for the CDR3: TGTGCTAGTGGGCAAAACACTGAAGCTTTCTTT.

The count of this clonotype is one. Given a much more abundant clone one base away, this may be a read error. V gene TRBV27 combines with J gene TRBJ2-5; TRBD2 might be the D (6 bases). Germline lookup yields CDR1 MNHEY and CDR2 SMNVEV (reference sequence). The CDR3 is made up of 16 amino acids. The CDR3 region is CASSLCVGGLVEAQYF. DNA of the CDR3: TGTGCCAGCAGTTTATGTGTCGGGGGTTTAGTAGAGGCCCAGTACTTC.

The chain uses TRBV19 and TRBJ2-1; 13 bases match TRBD2. From germline, CDR1 is LNHDA and CDR2 SQIVND (reference sequence). V trimming: 2 bases; J trimming: 1 base; junction bases outside the gene matches: 8. The CDR3 loop spans 19 amino acids. The CDR3: CASSIYPGTSGISYNEQFF. The DNA of the CDR3 is TGTGCCAGTAGTATATATCCGGGGACTAGCGGGATATCCTACAATGAGCAGTTCTTC.

Only one count was recorded for this clonotype. A much larger clone differs by one base, so this may be a read error. This sequence joins TRBV2 and TRBJ1-2, with a weak D call TRBD1 (6 bases). CDR1 is SNHLY and CDR2 is FYNNEI in the germline V gene. The CDR3 runs 12 residues. In DNA form, the CDR3 reads TGTGCCAGCAATGAAGGGGACATTGGCTACACCTTC. This codes for CASNEGDIGYTF.

CDR3 loop: CASSEAVGPGGNEQFF. In nucleotides, the CDR3 is TGTGCCAGCAGCGAGGCCGTGGGGCCCGGTGGCAATGAGCAGTTCTTC. This chain uses TRBV13 with TRBJ2-1; maybe TRBD1 (5 bases). CDR1 is PRHDT and CDR2 is FYEKMQ in the germline V gene (reference sequence). The CDR3 contains 16 residues. V lost 5 bases to trimming and J lost 6 bases, with 20 bases between them.

This clonotype was seen only a few times. J is TRBJ2-7 and V is TRBV11-3; possible D gene TRBD2, 5 bases. Germline assignment: CDR1 SGHNT and CDR2 YENEEA. Trimming stripped 1 base from V and 0 bases from J, with 10 bases between. This CDR3 is 15 amino acids long. CDR3 protein: CASSLAFTSSYEQYF. CDR3 DNA: TGTGCCAGCAGCTTAGCGTTCACTAGCTCCTACGAGCAGTACTTC. The full variable domain, in which reference TRBV11-3 and TRBJ2-7 provide the parts outside the CDR3, is EAGVVQSPRYKIIEKKQPVAFWCNPISGHNTLYWYLQNLGQGPELLIRYENEEAVDDSQLPKDRFSAERLKGVDSTLKIQPAELGDSAVYLCASSLAFTSSYEQYFGPGTRLTVT.

Concerning this clonotype: This likely comes from a read error, as the CDR3 has no conserved phenylalanine or tryptophan at its end. The rearrangement links TRBV7-8 to TRBJ2-3; 10 nucleotides align to TRBD2. CDR1 is SGHVS and CDR2 is FQNEAQ in the germline V gene. There are 15 residues in the CDR3. CDR3 DNA: TGTGCCAGCGGCTTAGGACTAGCGGTCACAGATACGCAGTATATT. It is translated as CASGLGLAVTDTQYI.

This clonotype was seen repeatedly, ten times or more. The gene calls are TRBV29-1 and TRBJ1-1; possible D gene TRBD1, 5 bases. The V end was cut by 4 bases, the J end by 2 bases, with 8 bases between. In germline, CDR1 is SQVTM, CDR2 ANQGSEA. This CDR3 is built from 12 residues. The CDR3 DNA reads TGCAGCGTTGGTAGGGGAAACACTGAAGCTTTCTTT. Translation: CSVGRGNTEAFF.

This clonotype was observed many times. The chain joins TRBV11-2 to TRBJ2-7; D possibly matches TRBD1 or TRBD2 (5 bases each). Germline V gives CDR1 SGHAT, CDR2 FQNNGV. Trimming shortened V by 3 bases and J by 2 bases, and 8 bases separated the two germline ends. The CDR3 has 13 residues. For the CDR3, the DNA is TGTGCCAGCAGCTTCGGGGCGGCCTACGAGCAGTACTTC. Translated: CASSFGAAYEQYF.

The sample holds a few counts of this clonotype. This sequence may be a read error, since a much larger clone differs from it by one base. The chain is built from TRBV5-1 and TRBJ2-2, with TRBD2 identical over 9 bases. The CDR3 is 18 residues long. Germline V gene data show CDR1 as SGHRS and CDR2 as YFSETQ. With 3 bases clipped from V and 7 bases from J, the junction kept 16 bases outside the gene matches. Here the CDR3 DNA reads TGCGCCAGCAGCTCGTATTCTAGCGGGACTTCAACCCTCGGGGAGCTGTTTTTT. Amino acid sequence: CASSSYSSGTSTLGELFF.

The table lists this clonotype with a few counts. This chain uses TRBV27 with TRBJ2-1; no clear D. The germline V and J ends were trimmed by 2 bases and 4 bases, with 9 bases remaining between them. The CDR3 is 14 amino acids. Germline V gene data show CDR1 as MNHEY and CDR2 as SMNVEV (reference sequence). The CDR3 DNA is TGTGCCAGCAGTTTAGGGTTAGAATACAATGAGCAGTTCTTC. This encodes CASSLGLEYNEQFF.

This clonotype was detected only a few times. The CDR3 region has the DNA TGTGCCAGCAGCCCCCGGACAGCTGGGGCCAACGTCCTGACTTTC. Translated: CASSPRTAGANVLTF. The chain couples TRBV7-9 to TRBJ2-6; D is possibly TRBD1 (6 bases). The CDR3 sequence is 15 residues long. Per germline, CDR1 SEHNR and CDR2 FQNEAQ (reference sequence). The germline V and J ends were trimmed by 5 bases and 2 bases, with 10 bases remaining between them.

As to this clonotype: This clone may be a read error of a much larger clone one base away. The J gene is TRBJ2-7, the V gene TRBV7-9, with D perhaps TRBD1 or TRBD2 (5 bases each). CDR3 size: 15 residues. Germline V gene data show CDR1 as SEHNR and CDR2 as FQNEAQ (reference sequence). CDR3 nucleotide sequence: TGTGCCAGCAGCTTCGGGGCGGCTTACTCCTACGAGCAGGACTTC. This sequence encodes CASSFGAAYSYEQDF.

This clonotype was found many times. CDR3 in amino acids: CASSQGAYQETQYF. CDR3 DNA sequence: TGTGCCAGCAGCCAAGGGGCCTACCAAGAGACCCAGTACTTC. V gene TRBV3-1 combines with J gene TRBJ2-5; D gene ambiguous. Looked up from germline, CDR1 is LGHDT and CDR2 is YNNKEL (reference sequence). Trimming took off 1 base at V and 0 bases at J, with 6 bases between the two ends. The length of the CDR3 is 14 residues.

This clonotype was observed at least ten times. This chain connects TRBV30 to TRBJ1-2; TRBD1 agrees at 7 bases. The germline CDR1 and CDR2 sequences are GTSNPN and SVGIG (reference sequence). V lost 5 bases and J lost 8; bases outside the gene matches: 14. This CDR3 contains 14 residues. CDR3 coding DNA: TGTGCCTGGGCCCGGGACAGCTCTTTTGGGGGCTACACCTTC. Its protein is CAWARDSSFGGYTF.

The table lists this clonotype with many counts. The chain is built from TRBV5-1 and TRBJ2-3; TRBD1 agrees at 7 bases. Germline V gene lookup returns CDR1 SGHRS and CDR2 YFSETQ. V trimming: 2 bases; J trimming: 2 bases; junction bases outside the gene matches: 2. The CDR3 runs to 14 residues. CDR3 in amino acids: CASSLDRVTDTQYF. The CDR3 nucleotides are TGCGCCAGCAGCTTAGACAGGGTCACAGATACGCAGTATTTT. Drawing the rest from reference TRBV5-1 and TRBJ2-3, the complete variable domain is KAGVTQTPRYLIKTRGQQVTLSCSPISGHRSVSWYQQTPGQGLQFLFEYFSETQRNKGNFPGRFSGRQFSNSRSEMNVSTLELGDSALYLCASSLDRVTDTQYFGPGTRLTVL.